Below are 26 T cell receptor beta chains sequenced from a single sample in a study of human T cells and chemical hapten exposure. As to time point: patch test 3, about 24 weeks after DPC sensitization. Sample treatment: therapeutic diphenylcyclopropenone sensitization with weekly scalp DPC. TCRdb ran MiXCR on the RACE reads and lists one entry per CDR3 protein. The data contain 80,000 to 100,000 distinct CDR3 sequences, about a tenth of them seen just once; the ten biggest clones take up over 3.5%. This material consisted of whole blood, taken in connection with sensitization to the hapten diphenylcyclopropenone (DPC). The receptors stem from a woman between 50 and 59 years old with alopecia areata. Some clones in this sample may be carry-over from other donors' samples.

This clonotype was counted ten times or more. The genes are TRBV20-1 and TRBJ2-1; 15 bases map to TRBD2. The CDR3 consists of 16 residues. V gave up 6 bases and J gave up 7 bases; unmatched junction bases: 10. Per germline, CDR1 DFQATT and CDR2 SNEGSKA (reference sequence). CDR3 amino acids: CSASPPGTSGRNEQFF. The CDR3 coding sequence is TGCAGTGCGAGCCCCCCCGGGACTAGCGGGAGGAATGAGCAGTTCTTC.

This clonotype has a count of ten or more. The V and J genes are TRBV25-1 and TRBJ2-7; a possible D gene is TRBD1 (5 bases). Germline CDR1 and CDR2: MGHDK and SYGVNS. CDR3 size: 11 residues. Trimming took 7 bases from V and 5 from J, leaving 9 bases between them. The CDR3 nucleotides are TGTGCCAGCACCGACAGTCACGAGCAGTACTTC. Translating it yields CASTDSHEQYF.

The chain carries TRBV29-1 and TRBJ2-1, with a possible D match to TRBD1 (6 bases). Trimming left V 3 bases short and J 0 bases short, with 15 bases between. This CDR3 comprises 16 residues. Germline-derived CDR1 and CDR2 are SQVTM and ANQGSEA. This CDR3 is CSVEGHRVGSYNEQFF. The CDR3 DNA reads as TGCAGCGTTGAGGGGCACAGGGTCGGCTCCTACAATGAGCAGTTCTTC.

This clonotype was seen more than once but under ten times. The chain carries TRBV29-1 and TRBJ2-3; 7 bases are a match to TRBD1. The germline gives CDR1 SQVTM, CDR2 ANQGSEA. The CDR3 is 14 residues long. Losses at the gene ends were 6 bases for V and 2 bases for J; bases not matched to a gene: 8. CDR3 DNA sequence: TGCAGCGTCACCGACAGGGTTAACACAGATACGCAGTATTTT. Its translation: CSVTDRVNTDTQYF.

This clonotype is labeled as medium-sized. V usage is TRBV7-6 and J usage is TRBJ1-5, with D perhaps TRBD1 (5 bases). The germline CDR1 and CDR2 sequences are SGHVS and FNYEAQ. This CDR3 comprises 13 residues. DNA for the CDR3: TGTGCTCAAGCGGGGGGTGGGAATCAGCCCCAGCATTTT. Protein: CAQAGGGNQPQHF.

This clonotype came up a few times. This rearrangement joins TRBV5-6 to TRBJ2-5; 9 bases agree with TRBD1. CDR1 and CDR2 (germline): SGHDT, YYEEEE. The CDR3 is 16 amino acids. Trimming at V came to 4 bases and at J to 7 bases, leaving 14 bases not matched to a gene. CDR3 protein: CASSGGGGQGPWTQYF. The CDR3 DNA reads TGTGCCAGCAGCGGTGGCGGGGGACAGGGTCCCTGGACCCAGTACTTC.

There are many counts of this clonotype. The J gene is TRBJ1-5, the V gene TRBV12-3 or TRBV12-4; 7 nucleotides agree with TRBD1. The trim removed 6 bases at V and 2 bases at J, leaving 7 bases unmatched. The CDR3 has 15 residues. The CDR3 loop reads CASSSTGRGNQPQHF. In nucleotides, the CDR3 is TGTGCCAGCAGCTCGACAGGGCGCGGCAATCAGCCCCAGCATTTT.

This clonotype has just a few counts. This chain connects TRBV10-3 to TRBJ1-1; a weak D match, TRBD1 (6 bases). CDR1 ENHRY and CDR2 SYGVKD come from the germline V gene. Trimming removed 4 bases from V and 3 bases from J, with 9 bases in between. This CDR3 region has 13 residues. CDR3 sequence: CAISGNRDTEAFF. CDR3 nucleotide sequence: TGTGCCATCAGTGGAAACAGGGACACTGAAGCTTTCTTT.

This clonotype has a count of ten or more. V and J are TRBV6-5 and TRBJ2-1, with TRBD1 matching 10 bases. The CDR3 has 16 residues. Trimming cost V 5 bases and J 2 bases; bases outside gene matches: 6. Germline CDR1 reads MNHEY; CDR2 reads SVGAGI. Here the CDR3 reads CASSPAGTGAYNEQFF. The CDR3 DNA follows: TGTGCCAGCAGTCCCGCCGGGACAGGGGCCTACAATGAGCAGTTCTTC.

In DNA form, the CDR3 reads TGTGCCAGCTCACCAGCGGGACAGGGGAATTCACCCCTCCACTTT. This encodes CASSPAGQGNSPLHF. The chain recombines TRBV18 with TRBJ1-6; the match to TRBD1 covers 10 bases. Trimming removed 2 bases from V and 7 bases from J; junction bases left unmatched: 2. CDR3 size: 15 residues. Germline CDR1 reads KGHSH; CDR2 reads LQKENI.

J is TRBJ2-7 and V is TRBV3-1; TRBD2 is a possible D gene (6 bases). CDR1 is LGHDT and CDR2 is YNNKEL in the germline V gene (reference sequence). This CDR3 comprises 14 residues. Trimming removed 0 bases from V and 1 base from J, with 7 bases in between. This chain's CDR3 is CASSQEGLSYEQYF. CDR3 in DNA: TGTGCCAGCAGCCAAGAGGGACTTTCCTACGAGCAGTACTTC.

This clonotype turned up a few times. CDR3 protein: CASSSTENYGYTF. The CDR3 DNA follows: TGTGCCAGCAGTTCGACGGAGAACTATGGCTACACCTTC. V and J are TRBV27 and TRBJ1-2; D unresolved. V was pared by 4 bases and J by 2 bases, with 8 bases between. CDR1 MNHEY and CDR2 SMNVEV come from the germline V gene (reference sequence). The CDR3 runs 13 residues.

The J gene is TRBJ2-1, the V gene TRBV29-1, with 13 bases matching TRBD2. Germline values: CDR1 SQVTM, CDR2 ANQGSEA. Unmatched junction bases numbered 8, after V lost 6 bases and J lost 0 bases. There are 17 residues in the CDR3. As DNA, the CDR3 is TGCAGCGTCGCAGGGACTAGCGGGGTGAGCTCCTACAATGAGCAGTTCTTC. It codes for CSVAGTSGVSSYNEQFF.

This clonotype was seen more than once but under ten times. The chain joins TRBV12-3 or TRBV12-4 to TRBJ2-2; D remains unclear. Trimming left V 6 bases short and J 4 bases short, with 9 bases between. The CDR3 is 13 residues long. The CDR3 DNA follows: TGTGCCAGCAGGATGGACGTCACCGGGGAGCTGTTTTTT. It encodes CASRMDVTGELFF.

The table lists this clonotype with many counts. V is TRBV6-1 and J is TRBJ2-1; tentative D call: TRBD1 (6 bases). Trimming cost V 7 bases and J 7 bases, with 17 bases left between them. Germline V gene data show CDR1 as MNHNS and CDR2 as SASEGT. This CDR3 is built from 14 residues. CDR3 nucleotide sequence: TGTGCCAGCACCCGGACAGTTGGCCGAAATGAGCAGTTCTTC. Encoded protein: CASTRTVGRNEQFF.

The chain uses TRBV19 and TRBJ1-1, with unresolved D. Germline V gives CDR1 LNHDA, CDR2 SQIVND (reference sequence). This CDR3 region has 14 residues. The V end lost 5 bases, the J end lost 11 bases, and 21 bases lay between the germline ends. The CDR3 region has the DNA TGTGCCAGTAGTTTTACACCGCCGCTTAGCGAGGCTTTCTTT. Protein sequence: CASSFTPPLSEAFF.

At least ten counts were recorded for this clonotype. The genes are TRBV6-2 or TRBV6-3 and TRBJ2-5; D gene uncertain. CDR3 length equals 13 residues. V lost 6 bases and J 4 bases, leaving 12 bases between the germline ends. CDR1 MNHEY and CDR2 SVGEGT come from the germline V gene. In nucleotides, the CDR3 is TGTGCCAGCAGGTCGGACGGCCCAGAGACCCAGTACTTC. It codes for CASRSDGPETQYF.

This clonotype was counted only a few times. The rearrangement joins TRBV29-1 to TRBJ2-1; D is ambiguous. The CDR3 is 12 residues long. CDR1 is SQVTM and CDR2 is ANQGSEA in the germline V gene. The CDR3 DNA follows: TGCACCCTAGGGATCTCCTACAATGAGCAGTTCTTC. Translating gives CTLGISYNEQFF.

This clonotype has a count of ten or more. The gene calls are TRBV7-2 and TRBJ2-7, with TRBD2 matching over 8 bases. Losses at the gene ends were 2 bases for V and 4 bases for J; bases not matched to a gene: 4. CDR3 length: 14 amino acids. Germline V gene lookup returns CDR1 SGHTA and CDR2 FQGNSA. The CDR3 spells CASSLTSGPYEQYF. For the CDR3, the DNA is TGTGCCAGCAGCTTAACTAGCGGTCCTTACGAGCAGTACTTC.

As concerns this clonotype: Just one base apart from a much larger clone, this may be a read error. V and J are TRBV27 and TRBJ2-1; D might be TRBD2 (6 bases). Trimming cost V 7 bases and J 2 bases, with 9 bases left between them. This CDR3 contains 13 residues. The germline gives CDR1 MNHEY, CDR2 SMNVEV (reference sequence). The CDR3 sequence is CASTGLTYNEQFF. The CDR3 nucleotides are TGTGCCAGCACGGGACTTACCTACAATGAGCAGTTCTTC.

The chain employs TRBV20-1 and TRBJ2-5; D is unresolved. The CDR3 consists of 15 residues. CDR1 is DFQATT, CDR2 SNEGSKA, per germline (reference sequence). V was shortened by 1 base and J by 1 base, with 13 bases between the two germline ends. The CDR3 DNA reads TGCAGTGCTAGAGCGGCCGCCAGACTCCAAGAGACCCAGTACTTC. It encodes CSARAAARLQETQYF.

This clonotype was seen a handful of times. The rearrangement joins TRBV2 to TRBJ2-2; D is uncertain. V lost 6 bases, J lost 7 bases, and 15 bases lay in between. The CDR3 contains 14 residues. The germline V gene encodes CDR1 SNHLY and CDR2 FYNNEI. Here the CDR3 reads CASSAQTVGGELFF. The CDR3 DNA sequence: TGTGCCAGCAGCGCTCAAACTGTCGGCGGGGAGCTGTTTTTT.

There are many counts of this clonotype. CDR3: CAWSVKNQETQYF. The DNA for the CDR3 is TGTGCCTGGAGTGTAAAGAACCAAGAGACCCAGTACTTC. J is TRBJ2-5 and V is TRBV30; D not resolved. The CDR3 consists of 13 residues. V was shortened by 0 bases and J by 0 bases, with 5 bases between the two germline ends. The V gene's germline CDR1 is GTSNPN and CDR2 SVGIG (reference sequence). The whole variable domain, remainder taken from reference TRBV30 and TRBJ2-5, is SQTIHQWPATLVQPVGSPLSLECTVEGTSNPNLYWYRQAAGRGLQLLFYSVGIGQISSEVPQNLSASRPQDRQFILSSKKLLLSDSGFYLCAWSVKNQETQYFGPGTRLLVL.

This clonotype appeared many times. This chain uses TRBV5-1 with TRBJ1-4; 7 bases match TRBD1. With 2 bases clipped from V and 4 bases from J, the junction kept 5 bases outside the gene matches. Germline CDR1 reads SGHRS; CDR2 reads YFSETQ. This CDR3 is built from 15 residues. Here the CDR3 DNA reads TGCGCCAGCAGCTTTCTAGGGACAGTTAATGAAAAACTGTTTTTT. Translation gives CASSFLGTVNEKLFF.

This clonotype was recorded many times. V and J are TRBV28 and TRBJ2-3; D is ambiguous. CDR1 MDHEN and CDR2 SYDVKM come from the germline V gene. There are 17 residues in the CDR3. The V and J ends lost 6 bases and 0 bases respectively, with 19 bases between them. The CDR3 reads CASRTPHGTRSTDTQYF. The CDR3 DNA sequence: TGTGCCAGCAGAACACCCCATGGAACCCGAAGCACAGATACGCAGTATTTT.

This clonotype has at least ten counts. V usage is TRBV12-3 or TRBV12-4 and J usage is TRBJ1-1; D gene unclear. V lost 8 bases and J 10 bases, leaving 11 bases between the germline ends. The CDR3 spans 10 residues. CDR3 region: CASGLAGAFF. CDR3 sequence (DNA): TGTGCCAGCGGGTTAGCGGGAGCTTTCTTT.